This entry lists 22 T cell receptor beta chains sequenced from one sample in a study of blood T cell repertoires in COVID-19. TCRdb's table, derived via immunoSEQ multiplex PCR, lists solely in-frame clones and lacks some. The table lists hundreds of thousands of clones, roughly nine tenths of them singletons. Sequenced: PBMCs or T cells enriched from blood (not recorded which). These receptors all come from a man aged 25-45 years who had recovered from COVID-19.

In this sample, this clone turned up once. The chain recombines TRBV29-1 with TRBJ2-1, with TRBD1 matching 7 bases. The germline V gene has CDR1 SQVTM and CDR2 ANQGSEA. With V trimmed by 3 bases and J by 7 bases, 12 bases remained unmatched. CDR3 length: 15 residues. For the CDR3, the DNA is TGCAGCGTTGAGAGGGGGCCCGACCGGGGTAATGAGCAGTTCTTC. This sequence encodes CSVERGPDRGNEQFF.

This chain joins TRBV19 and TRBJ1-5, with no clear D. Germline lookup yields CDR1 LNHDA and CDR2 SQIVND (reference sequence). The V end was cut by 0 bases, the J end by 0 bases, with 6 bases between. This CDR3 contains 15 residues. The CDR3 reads CASSIEAYSNQPQHF. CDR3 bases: TGTGCCAGTAGTATAGAAGCTTATAGCAATCAGCCCCAGCATTTT.

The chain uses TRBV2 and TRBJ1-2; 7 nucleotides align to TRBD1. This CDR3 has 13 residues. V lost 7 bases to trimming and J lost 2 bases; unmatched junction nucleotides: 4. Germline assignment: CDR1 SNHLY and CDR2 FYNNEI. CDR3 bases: TGTGCCAGCAACGGACAGGACAACTATGGCTACACCTTC. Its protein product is CASNGQDNYGYTF.

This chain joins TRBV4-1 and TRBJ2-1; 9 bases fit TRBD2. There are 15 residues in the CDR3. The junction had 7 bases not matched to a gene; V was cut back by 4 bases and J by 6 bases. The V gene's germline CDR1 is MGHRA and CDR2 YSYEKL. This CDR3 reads CASSPHRTSANEQFF. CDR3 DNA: TGCGCCAGCAGCCCCCACCGGACTAGCGCCAATGAGCAGTTCTTC.

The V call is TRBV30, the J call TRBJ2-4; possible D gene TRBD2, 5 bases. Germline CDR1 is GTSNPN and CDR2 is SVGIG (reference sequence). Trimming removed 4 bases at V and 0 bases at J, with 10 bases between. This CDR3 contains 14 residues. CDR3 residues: CAWTTGLAKNIQYF. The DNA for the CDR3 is TGTGCCTGGACCACCGGACTAGCCAAAAACATTCAGTACTTC.

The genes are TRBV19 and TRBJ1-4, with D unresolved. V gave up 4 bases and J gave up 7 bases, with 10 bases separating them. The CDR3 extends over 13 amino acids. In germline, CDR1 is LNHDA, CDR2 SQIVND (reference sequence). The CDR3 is CASSTAVSEKLFF. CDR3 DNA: TGTGCCAGTAGTACCGCCGTGAGTGAAAAACTGTTTTTT.

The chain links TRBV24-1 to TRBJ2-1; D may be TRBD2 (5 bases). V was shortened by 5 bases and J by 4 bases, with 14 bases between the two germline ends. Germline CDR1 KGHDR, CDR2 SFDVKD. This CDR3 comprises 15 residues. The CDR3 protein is CATSGRTLTYNEQFF. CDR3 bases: TGTGCCACCAGTGGGAGGACTCTGACGTACAATGAGCAGTTCTTC.

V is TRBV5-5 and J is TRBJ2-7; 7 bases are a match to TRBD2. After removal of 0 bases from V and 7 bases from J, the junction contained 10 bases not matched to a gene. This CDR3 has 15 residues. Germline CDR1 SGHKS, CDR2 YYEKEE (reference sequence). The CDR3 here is CASSLDSGLGREQYF. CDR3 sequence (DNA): TGTGCCAGCAGCTTGGACTCGGGACTCGGGAGGGAGCAGTACTTC.

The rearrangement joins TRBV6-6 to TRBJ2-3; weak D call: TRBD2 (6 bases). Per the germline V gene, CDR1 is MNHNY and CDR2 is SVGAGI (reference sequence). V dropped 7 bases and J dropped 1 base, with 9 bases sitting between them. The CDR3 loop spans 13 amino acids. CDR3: CASNSGRTDTQYF. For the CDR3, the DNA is TGTGCCAGCAATAGCGGTCGCACAGATACGCAGTATTTT.

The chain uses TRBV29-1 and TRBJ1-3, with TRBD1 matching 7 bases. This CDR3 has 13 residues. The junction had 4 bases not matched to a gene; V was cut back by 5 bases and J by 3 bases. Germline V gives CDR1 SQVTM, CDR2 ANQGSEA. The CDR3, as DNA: TGCAGCGTTCAGCAGGGGGTTGGAAACACCATATATTTT. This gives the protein CSVQQGVGNTIYF.

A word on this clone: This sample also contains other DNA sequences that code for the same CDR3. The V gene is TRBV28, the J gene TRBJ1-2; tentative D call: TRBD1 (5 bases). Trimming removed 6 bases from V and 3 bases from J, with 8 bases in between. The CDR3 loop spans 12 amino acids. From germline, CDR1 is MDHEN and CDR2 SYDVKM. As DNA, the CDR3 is TGTGCCAGCAGCCGGGGGGACTATGGCTACACCTTC. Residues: CASSRGDYGYTF.

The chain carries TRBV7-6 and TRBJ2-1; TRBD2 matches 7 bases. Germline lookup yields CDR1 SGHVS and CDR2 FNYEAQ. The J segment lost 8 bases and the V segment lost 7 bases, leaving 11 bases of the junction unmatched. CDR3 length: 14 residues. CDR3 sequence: CASNRAGAMDEQFF. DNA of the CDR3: TGTGCCAGCAACCGGGCGGGAGCTATGGATGAGCAGTTCTTC.

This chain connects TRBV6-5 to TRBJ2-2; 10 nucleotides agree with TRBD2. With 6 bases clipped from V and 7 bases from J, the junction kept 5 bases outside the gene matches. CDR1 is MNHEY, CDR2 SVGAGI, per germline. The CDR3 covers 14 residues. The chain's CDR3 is CASRLAGIVGELFF. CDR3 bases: TGTGCCAGCAGACTAGCGGGAATAGTCGGGGAGCTGTTTTTT.

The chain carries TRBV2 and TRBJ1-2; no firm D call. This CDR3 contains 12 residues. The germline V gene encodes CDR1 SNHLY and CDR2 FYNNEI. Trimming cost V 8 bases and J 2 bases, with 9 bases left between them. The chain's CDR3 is CASWRLNYGYTF. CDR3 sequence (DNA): TGTGCCAGCTGGCGACTCAACTATGGCTACACCTTC.

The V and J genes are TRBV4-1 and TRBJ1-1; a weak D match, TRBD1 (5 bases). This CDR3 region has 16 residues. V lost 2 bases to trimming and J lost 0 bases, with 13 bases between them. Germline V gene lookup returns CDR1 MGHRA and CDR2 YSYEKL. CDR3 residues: CASSQKGPPMNTEAFF. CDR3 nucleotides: TGCGCCAGCAGCCAAAAGGGGCCGCCCATGAACACTGAAGCTTTCTTT.

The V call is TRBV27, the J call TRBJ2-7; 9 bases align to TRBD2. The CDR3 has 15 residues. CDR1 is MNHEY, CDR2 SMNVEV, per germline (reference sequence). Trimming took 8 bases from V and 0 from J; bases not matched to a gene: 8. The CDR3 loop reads CASSLGGRASYEQYF. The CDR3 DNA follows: TGTGCCAGCTCCCTCGGCGGGAGGGCCTCCTACGAGCAGTACTTC.

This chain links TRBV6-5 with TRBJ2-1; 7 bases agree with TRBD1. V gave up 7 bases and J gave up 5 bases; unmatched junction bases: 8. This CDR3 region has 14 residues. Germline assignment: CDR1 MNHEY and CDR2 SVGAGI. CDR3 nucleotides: TGTGCCAGCATCTTGACAGGGAGTAACAATGAGCAGTTCTTC. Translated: CASILTGSNNEQFF.

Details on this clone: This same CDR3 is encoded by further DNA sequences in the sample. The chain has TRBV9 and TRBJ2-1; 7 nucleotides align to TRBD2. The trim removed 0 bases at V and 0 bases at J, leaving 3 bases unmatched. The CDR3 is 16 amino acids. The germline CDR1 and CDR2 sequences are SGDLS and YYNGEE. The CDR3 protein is CASSVGGGSSYNEQFF. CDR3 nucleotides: TGTGCCAGCAGCGTAGGCGGCGGGAGCTCCTACAATGAGCAGTTCTTC.

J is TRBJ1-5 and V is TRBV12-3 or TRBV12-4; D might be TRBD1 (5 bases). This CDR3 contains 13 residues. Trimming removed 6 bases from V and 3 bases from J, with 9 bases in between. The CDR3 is CASSQGLNQPQHF. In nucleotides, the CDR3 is TGTGCCAGCAGCCAGGGCCTCAATCAGCCCCAGCATTTT.

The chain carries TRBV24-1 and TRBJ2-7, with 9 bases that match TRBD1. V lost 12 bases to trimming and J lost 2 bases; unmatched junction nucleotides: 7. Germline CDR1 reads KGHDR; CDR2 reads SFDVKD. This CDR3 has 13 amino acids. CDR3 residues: CAVDRGYPYEQYF. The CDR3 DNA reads TGTGCCGTAGACAGGGGGTACCCCTACGAGCAGTACTTC.

The CDR3 DNA is TGTGCCAGCAGTTTGGGGGGGTTGGTTTCCTATGGCTACACCTTC. Encoded protein: CASSLGGLVSYGYTF. The genes are TRBV28 and TRBJ1-2; D is perhaps TRBD1 (5 bases). Germline V gene lookup returns CDR1 MDHEN and CDR2 SYDVKM. Trimming removed 3 bases at V and 4 bases at J, with 15 bases between. The CDR3 contains 15 residues.

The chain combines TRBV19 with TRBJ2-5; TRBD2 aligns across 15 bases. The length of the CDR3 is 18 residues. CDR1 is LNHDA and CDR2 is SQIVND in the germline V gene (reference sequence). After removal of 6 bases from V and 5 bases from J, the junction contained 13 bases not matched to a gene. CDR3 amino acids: CASRYSGGLAGGGETQYF. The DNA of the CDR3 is TGTGCCAGTAGATATTCGGGGGGACTAGCGGGAGGAGGGGAGACCCAGTACTTC.